This TCR beta chain stems from a study of blood T cell repertoires in COVID-19 (dated by TCRdb to between 2020 and 2021). With regard to the full study: Samples covering the acute and convalescent phases of COVID-19 were provided by collaborators in the United States, Italy and Spain. The samples were drawn from two sources: the first 160 participants of the ongoing ImmuneRACE study, and 950 to 1,500 subjects contributed by 6 global collaborators. The repertoires were released in a freely available public database intended as a resource for research on the immune response to SARS-CoV-2. Subjects who had been exposed to COVID-19, were actively infected with it, or had recovered from it provided the deeply sampled blood TCRbeta repertoires that made up the dataset. The sample metadata nearly always contained a de-identified subject ID, COVID-19 status, age in years and sex. The material from the prospective study consisted of cDNA or gDNA derived from T cells, B-cell-depleted T cells, or PBMCs. Where HLA class I and class II types were available, the types were taken from metadata supplied by the sample provider, not from assay-based typing.

The immunoSEQ Assay, a bias-controlled multiplex PCR, was used to amplify TCRbeta CDR3 regions from genomic DNA. Processing in the source paper ran as follows. The number of nucleated cells in each sample was estimated from the amplification of reference gene primers within the assay. Sequence reads were collapsed and filtered to measure the absolute abundance of every unique TCRbeta CDR3 rearrangement. For each sample, productive Simpson clonality was calculated by taking the square root of Simpson's diversity index across productive rearrangements. TCRdb retrieved this table from immuneACCESS and kept in-frame rearrangements only. Not all clones are present; in checked studies, unresolved V genes account for under half, and no reason is known for the remainder. That table is the source of V, J and clone size, and D and trimming were worked out from the DNA. The sample table holds around 130,000 clones, of which roughly 91% were seen once. The ten largest clones add up to roughly a sixth of the sample.

Germline trimming amounts to 4 bases on V and 3 bases on J, with 4 as the count of junction bases outside the gene matches. The germline V gene gives CDR1 as SQVTM and CDR2 as ANQGSEA. The CDR3, cysteine through phenylalanine, is 14 amino acids long. Of all the DNA, just the CDR3 is kept, 42 bases in frame from base 1. The collaborating institutions used their own protocols to collect whole blood in K2EDTA tubes. For TCRbeta analysis, collaborators shipped samples in one of three forms: frozen whole blood, isolated PBMCs, or DNA extracted from either of those sample types. General conclusions and limits of the study: The quantity of clinical and demographic metadata differed by source and by participant and was supplied without curation.

Note on this clone: Its recognized antigen is unknown. No much larger clonotype is one base removed from it; base qualities were not supplied.

The specimen sequenced was peripheral blood. This sequence uses TRBV29-1 and TRBJ1-2, and 11 junctional nucleotides match TRBD1. The clonotype originates from a man aged 50-60 years with active or convalescent COVID-19. The CDR3 loop reads CSVGRTGGDYGYTF. The sequenced DNA: TGCAGCGTTGGCCGGACAGGGGGCGACTATGGCTACACCTTC.